This is a list of T cell receptor beta chains from one sample in a study of T cell responses to AZD1222 COVID-19 vaccine. This table comes from immunoSEQ multiplex PCR, and its TCRdb copy is limited to in-frame clones, with some not included. There are some 140,000 clones in the sample; approximately 80% occur only once, and approximately 4% lies in the top ten. The sequenced sample was peripheral blood, obtained on day 0 of AZD1222 vaccination. The receptors were gathered from an adult in good health. Both conserved end residues are part of each CDR3. D genes are given only for firm matches. A row's size may be missing; if present it is once, few, many or a size class.

TRBD1	TRBV6-5	NA	TRBJ1-1	CASSLRQGGGTEAFF	TGTGCCAGCAGTCTACGACAGGGCGGCGGGACTGAAGCTTTCTTT
NA	TRBV19	NA	TRBJ1-2	CASKRTFDYGYTF	TGTGCCAGCAAAAGGACCTTTGACTATGGCTACACCTTC
NA	TRBV20-1	few	TRBJ2-7	CSAIPYEQYF	TGCAGTGCTATCCCCTACGAGCAGTACTTC
NA	TRBV5-6	NA	TRBJ1-3	CASSLRQISGNTIYF	TGTGCCAGCAGCTTACGACAGATATCTGGAAACACCATATATTTT
NA	TRBV28	once	TRBJ1-5	CASSTSSTPNSNQPQHF	TGTGCCAGCAGTACGTCCTCTACACCTAATAGCAATCAGCCCCAGCATTTT
NA	TRBV4-1	few	TRBJ2-7	CASSQELVTYEQYF	TGCGCCAGCAGCCAAGAATTAGTGACCTACGAGCAGTACTTC
NA	TRBV29-1	NA	TRBJ1-1	CSAADRMNTEAFF	TGCAGCGCCGCCGACAGAATGAACACTGAAGCTTTCTTT
NA	TRBV7-3	once	TRBJ1-1	CASSLFLNTEAFF	TGTGCCAGCAGCTTATTTCTGAACACTGAAGCTTTCTTT
TRBD1	TRBV19	few	TRBJ1-5	CASSGGQNFGNQPQHF	TGTGCCAGTAGTGGGGGACAGAACTTTGGCAATCAGCCCCAGCATTTT
TRBD1	TRBV2	NA	TRBJ2-1	CASTGQGGTEQFF	TGTGCCAGCACGGGACAGGGGGGGACTGAGCAGTTCTTC
NA	TRBV5-1	once	TRBJ1-1	CASSPKQGRYTEAFF	TGCGCCAGCAGCCCGAAACAGGGCCGGTACACTGAAGCTTTCTTT
NA	TRBV19	NA	TRBJ2-7	CATKQGLYSYEQYF	TGTGCCACCAAACAGGGTCTCTACTCCTACGAGCAGTACTTC
NA	TRBV28	NA	TRBJ1-4	CASGFEGPVNEKLFF	TGTGCCAGCGGATTTGAGGGTCCAGTTAATGAAAAACTGTTTTTT
NA	TRBV28	once	TRBJ1-5	CASRDIIGRQQPQHF	TGTGCCAGCAGAGACATTATAGGAAGGCAGCAGCCCCAGCATTTT
NA	TRBV5-4	NA	TRBJ2-7	CASSIGVGDEQYF	TGTGCCAGCAGCATAGGCGTGGGGGACGAGCAGTACTTC
TRBD1	TRBV3-1/TRBV3-2	NA	TRBJ1-2	CASSPGQGASNYGYTF	TGTGCCAGCAGCCCGGGACAGGGGGCTTCTAACTATGGCTACACCTTC
NA	TRBV6-4	NA	TRBJ1-5	CASSEDRNSNQPQHF	TGTGCCAGCAGTGAAGACAGGAATAGCAATCAGCCCCAGCATTTT
NA	TRBV4-2	NA	TRBJ2-2	CASSPSYSTGELFF	TGTGCCAGCAGCCCCAGTTATTCCACCGGGGAGCTGTTTTTT
TRBD1	TRBV11-2	NA	TRBJ2-7	CASSPYRGYEQYF	TGTGCCAGCAGCCCCTACAGGGGATACGAGCAGTACTTC
NA	TRBV6-5	NA	TRBJ1-5	CASPDSYSNQPQHF	TGTGCCAGCCCGGACAGCTATAGCAATCAGCCCCAGCATTTT
TRBD2	TRBV7-3	NA	TRBJ2-1	CASSLRAPILAGYYNEQFF	TGTGCCAGCAGCTTAAGGGCCCCCATACTAGCGGGGTATTACAATGAGCAGTTCTTC
TRBD2	TRBV28	NA	TRBJ2-1	CASSQTSGGARSEQFF	TGTGCCAGCAGTCAGACTAGCGGGGGGGCCCGCAGTGAGCAGTTCTTC
NA	TRBV6-5	NA	TRBJ2-1	CASSYSGGGNINEQFF	TGTGCCAGCAGTTACTCCGGCGGGGGCAACATCAATGAGCAGTTCTTC
TRBD1	TRBV9	NA	TRBJ1-6	CASSVVGQPSSSYNSPLHF	TGTGCCAGCAGCGTAGTGGGACAGCCTTCCAGCTCCTATAATTCACCCCTCCACTTT
NA	TRBV29-1	NA	TRBJ2-1	CSGPDGGRYNEQFF	TGCAGCGGACCAGATGGGGGAAGGTATAATGAGCAGTTCTTC
TRBD1	TRBV19	NA	TRBJ1-5	CASSRDSGYRPQHF	TGTGCCAGTAGTCGGGACAGCGGTTATCGGCCCCAGCATTTT
NA	TRBV3-1/TRBV3-2	few	TRBJ1-1	CASSPGLGANTEAFF	TGTGCCAGCAGCCCCGGTCTAGGGGCGAACACTGAAGCTTTCTTT
TRBD2	TRBV28	few	TRBJ2-3	CASARGLAGGQDTQYF	TGTGCCAGCGCCCGAGGACTAGCGGGGGGGCAAGATACGCAGTATTTT
NA	TRBV7-3	NA	TRBJ1-1	CASSLTLNTEAFF	TGTGCCAGCAGCTTGACACTGAACACTGAAGCTTTCTTT
NA	TRBV11-3	NA	TRBJ2-2	CASSPTRGRWDTGELFF	TGTGCCAGCAGCCCGACAAGGGGACGTTGGGATACCGGGGAGCTGTTTTTT
TRBD1	TRBV5-1	NA	TRBJ1-2	CASSLSLGTAMTNYGYTF	TGCGCCAGCAGCTTGAGTTTAGGGACAGCGATGACTAACTATGGCTACACCTTC
NA	TRBV6-5	NA	TRBJ2-3	CASSYSFGTDTQYF	TGTGCCAGCAGTTACTCGTTCGGCACAGATACGCAGTATTTT
NA	TRBV6-1	NA	TRBJ1-5	CASSDPAYNQPQHF	TGTGCCAGCAGTGACCCGGCATACAATCAGCCCCAGCATTTT
NA	TRBV6-5	few	TRBJ1-3	CASSSSLDRNTIYF	TGTGCCAGCAGTTCCTCGCTCGATAGAAACACCATATATTTT
TRBD1	TRBV3-1/TRBV3-2	many	TRBJ1-6	CATSAGQGGNSPLHF	TGTGCCACCTCCGCCGGACAGGGGGGGAATTCACCCCTCCACTTT
TRBD1	TRBV6-5	NA	TRBJ2-7	CASNSGQGPYEQYF	TGTGCCAGCAATTCGGGACAGGGACCCTACGAGCAGTACTTC
NA	TRBV9	NA	TRBJ1-4	CASSVSPLWQGNEKLFF	TGTGCCAGCAGCGTATCCCCCCTGTGGCAGGGTAATGAAAAACTGTTTTTT
NA	TRBV7-9	once	TRBJ1-1	CASSLQPRGTEAFF	TGTGCCAGCAGCCTTCAGCCCCGGGGCACTGAAGCTTTCTTT
NA	TRBV3-1/TRBV3-2	NA	TRBJ1-6	CASSQLRQSNSPLHF	TGTGCCAGCAGCCAACTCAGACAGTCCAATTCACCCCTCCACTTT
NA	TRBV7-9	once	TRBJ2-1	CASSSDGEQFF	TGTGCCAGCAGCTCGGACGGTGAGCAGTTCTTC
TRBD1	TRBV19	NA	TRBJ2-7	CASRGTGNYEQYF	TGTGCCAGTAGGGGGACAGGCAACTACGAGCAGTACTTC
NA	TRBV5-1	NA	TRBJ1-2	CASSFTTANYGYTF	TGCGCCAGCAGCTTCACAACGGCTAACTATGGCTACACCTTC
TRBD1	TRBV27	NA	TRBJ2-7	CASSQDRGSIYEQYF	TGTGCCAGCAGCCAGGACAGGGGAAGTATCTACGAGCAGTACTTC
NA	TRBV15	NA	TRBJ1-5	CATSRDLGRGFRQPQHF	TGTGCCACCAGCAGAGATCTGGGCAGGGGATTTCGTCAGCCCCAGCATTTT
NA	TRBV29-1	NA	TRBJ2-2	CSAGDPNTGELFF	TGCAGCGCAGGAGATCCGAACACCGGGGAGCTGTTTTTT
NA	TRBV28	once	TRBJ1-1	CASSYAGGRVPTEAFF	TGTGCCAGCAGTTACGCCGGGGGGCGCGTTCCGACTGAAGCTTTCTTT